This passage covers 19 T cell receptor beta chains from one sample sequenced in a study of glioma-infiltrating T cells after dendritic cell vaccination. This table comes from immunoSEQ multiplex PCR, and its TCRdb copy is limited to in-frame clones, with some not included. This sample carries about 32,000 clones, more than 90% of them seen once, and the ten largest clones take 2.2%. Sequences were derived from blood, sampled before dendritic cell vaccination. All receptors come from a human donor with glioblastoma.

This rearrangement joins TRBV7-2 to TRBJ1-1; 7 positions agree with TRBD1. This CDR3 is 14 amino acids long. The germline V gene encodes CDR1 SGHTA and CDR2 FQGNSA. V shed 4 bases, J shed 2 bases, and the junction held 4 bases outside the gene matches. The CDR3 DNA reads as TGTGCCAGCAGCTACAGGGGTGGTAACACTGAAGCTTTCTTT. It translates to CASSYRGGNTEAFF.

This clone was observed once. The chain recombines TRBV11-2 with TRBJ1-2, with 7 bases lining up with TRBD1. Germline V gene sequence: CDR1 SGHAT, CDR2 FQNNGV. V lost 6 bases and J lost 6; bases outside the gene matches: 13. The CDR3 extends over 15 amino acids. The CDR3 coding sequence is TGTGCCAGCAGTCGCGGGCCCCAGGGGGAGAATGGCTACACCTTC. Translated: CASSRGPQGENGYTF.

This chain connects TRBV7-8 to TRBJ2-1; 11 bases are a match to TRBD2. Trimming removed 6 bases from V and 9 bases from J; junction bases left unmatched: 7. The CDR3 extends over 14 amino acids. Per the germline V gene, CDR1 is SGHVS and CDR2 is FQNEAQ. CDR3 sequence: CASRQLAGVSEQFF. The CDR3 DNA follows: TGTGCCAGCAGACAACTAGCGGGGGTTAGTGAGCAGTTCTTC.

The genes are TRBV27 and TRBJ2-5, with TRBD2 matching 10 bases. Germline trimming cut 7 bases from V and 4 bases from J; bases unmatched to any gene: 3. CDR3 length equals 13 residues. Germline CDR1 and CDR2: MNHEY and SMNVEV (reference sequence). CDR3 sequence: CASKLAGIETQYF. The CDR3 DNA reads as TGTGCCAGCAAACTAGCGGGGATAGAGACCCAGTACTTC.

The genes are TRBV4-1 and TRBJ1-1; D is ambiguous. V lost 3 bases and J lost 1, with 15 bases in between. CDR1 MGHRA and CDR2 YSYEKL come from the germline V gene. This CDR3 has 16 amino acids. The CDR3 spells CASSQDPLGRNTEAFF. In DNA, the CDR3 is TGCGCCAGCAGCCAGGACCCGTTGGGGAGGAACACTGAAGCTTTCTTT.

This clone has more than one count but fewer than ten. The chain joins TRBV15 to TRBJ1-3; 8 nucleotides match TRBD1. The germline gives CDR1 LNHNV, CDR2 YYDKDF (reference sequence). The V gene end was trimmed by 1 base and the J gene end by 4 bases; junction bases not matched to a gene: 0. The CDR3 has 14 amino acids. CDR3 protein: CATSRGTGGNTIYF. The DNA of the CDR3 is TGTGCCACCAGCAGAGGGACAGGGGGAAACACCATATATTTT.

The V and J genes are TRBV6-1 and TRBJ1-2, with 10 bases matching TRBD1. J lost 1 base, V lost 6 bases, and 5 bases had no gene match. The CDR3 runs 15 residues. CDR1 MNHNS and CDR2 SASEGT come from the germline V gene. This chain's CDR3 is CASRAGTGDNYGYTF. In DNA, the CDR3 is TGTGCCAGCAGAGCCGGGACAGGGGATAACTATGGCTACACCTTC.

This clone appeared a single time. The chain joins TRBV7-9 to TRBJ2-7; 11 bases line up with TRBD1. Germline V gene data show CDR1 as SEHNR and CDR2 as FQNEAQ (reference sequence). V lost 5 bases, J lost 3 bases, and 12 bases stayed unmatched. The CDR3 extends over 17 amino acids. CDR3 DNA: TGTGCCAGCAGCCCGAAAGGTGGGACAGGGGGTATCTACGAGCAGTACTTC. As protein: CASSPKGGTGGIYEQYF.

V usage is TRBV5-1 and J usage is TRBJ1-4, with a tentative D call TRBD1 (6 bases). Trimming left V 0 bases short and J 4 bases short, with 7 bases between. The CDR3 is made up of 14 amino acids. In germline, CDR1 is SGHRS, CDR2 YFSETQ. CDR3 amino acids: CASSLGQDNEKLFF. As DNA, the CDR3 is TGCGCCAGCAGCTTGGGACAGGATAATGAAAAACTGTTTTTT.

This sequence joins TRBV6-6 and TRBJ2-1, with 13 bases that match TRBD2. CDR1 is MNHNY and CDR2 is SVGAGI in the germline V gene (reference sequence). Trimming at V came to 6 bases and at J to 5 bases, leaving 4 bases not matched to a gene. The CDR3 is 15 amino acids. The CDR3 loop is CASRETSGGNNEQFF. The CDR3, as DNA: TGTGCCAGCAGGGAGACTAGCGGGGGGAACAATGAGCAGTTCTTC.

This rearrangement joins TRBV2 to TRBJ1-2; TRBD1 aligns across 7 bases. Losses at the gene ends were 11 bases for V and 9 bases for J; bases not matched to a gene: 21. This CDR3 spans 15 amino acids. From germline, CDR1 is SNHLY and CDR2 FYNNEI. The DNA for the CDR3 is TGTGCCCGCCCCCTGGTGGGACAGCGTGGTCTTAGCTACACCTTC. It specifies CARPLVGQRGLSYTF.

The rearrangement joins TRBV5-1 to TRBJ2-3; 7 bases line up with TRBD2. Per the germline V gene, CDR1 is SGHRS and CDR2 is YFSETQ. The trim removed 3 bases at V and 5 bases at J, leaving 6 bases unmatched. This CDR3 spans 14 amino acids. CDR3 DNA: TGCGCCAGCAGCTCGATAACTAGCGTAGATACGCAGTATTTT. Translating gives CASSSITSVDTQYF.

About this clone: Germline and junction disagree at one end, which may indicate a read error. The genes are TRBV10-2 and TRBJ2-1; unclear D gene. From germline, CDR1 is WSHSY and CDR2 SAAADI. There are 13 residues in the CDR3. CDR3 coding DNA: TGCGCCAGCGGTGACGGTCCCTACAATGAGCAGTTCTTC. This codes for CASGDGPYNEQFF.

This sequence joins TRBV7-8 and TRBJ1-1; no reliable D call. The germline gives CDR1 SGHVS, CDR2 FQNEAQ. Trimming pared 4 bases from V and 6 bases from J, leaving 6 bases between. The CDR3 consists of 11 residues. The CDR3 sequence: CASSSYAEAFF. The DNA for the CDR3 is TGTGCCAGCAGCTCCTACGCTGAAGCTTTCTTT. Based on the CDR3 plus reference TRBV7-8 and TRBJ1-1, the full variable domain is GAGVSQSPRYKVAKRGQDVALRCDPISGHVSLFWYQQALGQGPEFLTYFQNEAQLDKSGLPSDRFFAERPEGSVSTLKIQRTQQEDSAVYLCASSSYAEAFFGQGTRLTVV.

This clone is a singleton in its sample. This chain connects TRBV9 to TRBJ1-2; 8 bases align to TRBD1. CDR1 and CDR2 (germline): SGDLS, YYNGEE. V lost 4 bases to trimming and J lost 0 bases; unmatched junction nucleotides: 5. The CDR3 has 15 residues. CDR3 residues: CASSTRQGTNYGYTF. Here the CDR3 DNA reads TGTGCCAGCAGCACGCGACAGGGGACTAACTATGGCTACACCTTC.

There are a few counts of this clone. The rearrangement uses TRBV4-1 and TRBJ2-3; 7 nucleotides align to TRBD1. V lost 4 bases to trimming and J lost 0 bases; unmatched junction nucleotides: 4. This CDR3 is built from 15 residues. Germline V gene data show CDR1 as MGHRA and CDR2 as YSYEKL. In nucleotides, the CDR3 is TGCGCCAGCAGCCCCTGGGGACAGAGCACAGATACGCAGTATTTT. Protein: CASSPWGQSTDTQYF.

The chain is built from TRBV5-4 and TRBJ1-6; possible D gene TRBD1, 5 bases. Germline loops: CDR1 SGHNT, CDR2 YYREEE (reference sequence). Trimming shortened V by 9 bases and J by 1 base, and 14 bases separated the two germline ends. CDR3 length: 15 residues. Here the CDR3 reads CATHPGGSYNSPLHF. CDR3 DNA: TGTGCCACCCACCCCGGGGGTTCCTATAATTCACCCCTCCACTTT.

The chain couples TRBV29-1 to TRBJ1-1; 7 bases are a match to TRBD1. The germline V gene encodes CDR1 SQVTM and CDR2 ANQGSEA. V gave up 5 bases and J gave up 4 bases; unmatched junction bases: 7. The CDR3 has 13 residues. The CDR3 DNA follows: TGCAGCGTTACTAGACAGGGCGGCACTGAAGCTTTCTTT. Amino acid sequence: CSVTRQGGTEAFF.

The chain joins TRBV19 to TRBJ2-1, with 11 bases lining up with TRBD1. Germline-derived CDR1 and CDR2 are LNHDA and SQIVND (reference sequence). Trimming at V came to 6 bases and at J to 12 bases, leaving 7 bases not matched to a gene. This CDR3 spans 13 amino acids. The CDR3 region has the DNA TGTGCCAGTAGGGACAGGGGGCTTCTTCGGCAGTTCTTC. Amino acids: CASRDRGLLRQFF.